This T cell receptor beta chain was observed in a study of response to subunit inactivated influenza vaccine. TCRdb analysed the RT-PCR reads with MiXCR anew, one entry per CDR3 protein. The sample holds roughly 190,000 distinct CDR3 sequences, about an eighth seen once. This clonotype has just a few counts. The clonotype was recovered from a man aged 45 to 65 who received an inactivated influenza vaccine. The sample here was CD8+ T cells sorted from PBMCs, taken roughly 5 days after vaccination.

The CDR3 sequence: CSVAGVSGNEQFF. The CDR3 DNA follows: TGCAGCGTTGCAGGGGTTTCGGGCAATGAGCAGTTCTTC. The gene calls are TRBV29-1 and TRBJ2-1, with D perhaps matching TRBD1 (6 bases). Trimming shortened V by 4 bases and J by 6 bases, and 13 bases separated the two germline ends. The CDR3 runs to 13 residues. Looked up from germline, CDR1 is SQVTM and CDR2 is ANQGSEA.